This T cell receptor (beta chain) was recovered during a study of blood T cells in healthy people across ages. The overall study: Per two T cells, template switching captured roughly one barcoded beta molecule.

This clonotype was counted between two and nine times. A J-beta primer mix and a sample-barcoded 5' primer were used in a second PCR of roughly 6 to 11 cycles. TCRdb used MiXCR to reprocess the 5' RACE reads, holding one entry per CDR3 protein. The sample shows approximately 850,000 distinct CDR3 sequences, about 62% of them seen only once. This CDR3 comprises 15 residues. Germline V CDR1 and CDR2: DFQATT, SNEGSKA (reference sequence). V was cut by 6 bases and J by 1 base, with 13 bases left in between. This TCR derives from a man aged 25 to 40 in good health. The chain uses TRBV20-1 and TRBJ2-6; no definite D call. Sequenced: blood. This CDR3 reads CSASSPRSGANVLTF. In DNA form, the CDR3 reads TGCAGTGCGAGTTCACCCAGATCTGGGGCCAACGTCCTGACTTTC.